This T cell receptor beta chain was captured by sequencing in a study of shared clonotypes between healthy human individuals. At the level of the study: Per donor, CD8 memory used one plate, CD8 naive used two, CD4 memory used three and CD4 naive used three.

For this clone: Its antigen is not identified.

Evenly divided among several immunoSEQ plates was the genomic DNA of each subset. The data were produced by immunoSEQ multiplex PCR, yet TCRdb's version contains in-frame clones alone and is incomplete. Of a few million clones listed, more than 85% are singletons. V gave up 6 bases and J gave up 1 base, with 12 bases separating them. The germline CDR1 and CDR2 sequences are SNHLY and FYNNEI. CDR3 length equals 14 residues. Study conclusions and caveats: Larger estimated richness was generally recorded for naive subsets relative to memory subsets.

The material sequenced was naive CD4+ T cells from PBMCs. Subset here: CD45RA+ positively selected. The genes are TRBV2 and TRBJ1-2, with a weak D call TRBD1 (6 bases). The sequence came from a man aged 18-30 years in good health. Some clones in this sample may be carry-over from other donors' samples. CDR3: CASRGRGYNYGYTF. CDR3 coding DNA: TGTGCCAGCAGAGGAAGGGGGTATAACTATGGCTACACCTTC.